This T cell receptor beta chain came from a study of OX40 agonist ivuxolimab in advanced cancers. Study summary: Three dose-escalation patients had partial responses: one with hepatocellular carcinoma and two with cutaneous melanoma.

Data came from immunoSEQ multiplex PCR; TCRdb stores just in-frame clones and leaves some out. There are 65,000 to 85,000 clones in the sample; about 82% occur only once, and around 2% lies in the top ten. V lost 0 bases, J lost 0 bases, and 1 base stayed unmatched. CDR1 SGHRS and CDR2 YFSETQ come from the germline V gene. The CDR3 is 15 amino acids. The rearrangement joins TRBV5-1 to TRBJ2-5, with 8 positions matching TRBD1. The sequencing here drew on CD4+ or CD8+ T cells sorted from blood, taken in a trial of the OX40 agonist ivuxolimab. This sequence was found in an adult with an advanced solid tumor such as melanoma, head and neck, liver or kidney cancer. For the CDR3, the DNA is TGCGCCAGCAGCTTGGGGACAGGGAACCAAGAGACCCAGTACTTC. Protein sequence: CASSLGTGNQETQYF. Based on the CDR3 plus reference TRBV5-1 and TRBJ2-5, the full variable domain is KAGVTQTPRYLIKTRGQQVTLSCSPISGHRSVSWYQQTPGQGLQFLFEYFSETQRNKGNFPGRFSGRQFSNSRSEMNVSTLELGDSALYLCASSLGTGNQETQYFGPGTRLLVL.